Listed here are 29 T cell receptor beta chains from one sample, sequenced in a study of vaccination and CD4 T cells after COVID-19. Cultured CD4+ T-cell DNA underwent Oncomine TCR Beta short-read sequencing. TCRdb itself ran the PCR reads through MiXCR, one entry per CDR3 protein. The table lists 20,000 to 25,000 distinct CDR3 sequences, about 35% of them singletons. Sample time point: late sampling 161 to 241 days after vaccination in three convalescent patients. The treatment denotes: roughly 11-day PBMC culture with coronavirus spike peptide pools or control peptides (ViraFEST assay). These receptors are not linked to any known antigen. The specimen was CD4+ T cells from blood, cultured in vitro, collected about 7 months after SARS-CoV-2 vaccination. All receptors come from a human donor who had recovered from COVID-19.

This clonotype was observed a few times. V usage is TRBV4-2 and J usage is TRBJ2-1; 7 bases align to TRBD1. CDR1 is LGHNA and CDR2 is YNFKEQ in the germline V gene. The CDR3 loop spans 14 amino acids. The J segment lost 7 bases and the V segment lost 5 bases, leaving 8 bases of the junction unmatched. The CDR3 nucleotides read TGTGCCAGCAGCGCACAGGGGCCCTTGAATGAGCAGTTCTTC. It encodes CASSAQGPLNEQFF.

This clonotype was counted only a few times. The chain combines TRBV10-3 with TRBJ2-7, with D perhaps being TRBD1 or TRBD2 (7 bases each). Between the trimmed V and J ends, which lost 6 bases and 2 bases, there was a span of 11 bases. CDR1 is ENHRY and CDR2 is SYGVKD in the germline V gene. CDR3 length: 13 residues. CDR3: CAIRGGTAYEQYF. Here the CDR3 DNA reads TGTGCCATCAGGGGAGGGACAGCCTACGAGCAGTACTTC.

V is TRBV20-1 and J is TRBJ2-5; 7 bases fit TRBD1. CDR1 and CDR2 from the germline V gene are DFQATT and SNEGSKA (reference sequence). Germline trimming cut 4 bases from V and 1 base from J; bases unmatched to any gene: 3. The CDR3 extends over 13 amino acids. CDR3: CSATGQVQETQYF. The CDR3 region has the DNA TGCAGTGCTACAGGACAGGTCCAAGAGACCCAGTACTTC.

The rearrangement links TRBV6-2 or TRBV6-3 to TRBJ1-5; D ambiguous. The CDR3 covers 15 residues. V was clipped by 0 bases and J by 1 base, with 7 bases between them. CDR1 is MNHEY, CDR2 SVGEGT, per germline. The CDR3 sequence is CASSYSSSSNQPQHF. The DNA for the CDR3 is TGTGCCAGCAGTTACTCGAGCAGCAGCAATCAGCCCCAGCATTTT.

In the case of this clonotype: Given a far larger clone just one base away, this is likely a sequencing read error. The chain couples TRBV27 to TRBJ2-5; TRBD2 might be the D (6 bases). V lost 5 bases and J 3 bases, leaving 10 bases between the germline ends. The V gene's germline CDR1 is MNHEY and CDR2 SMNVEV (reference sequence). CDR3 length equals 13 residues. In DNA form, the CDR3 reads TGTGCCAGCAGTGATGGGACTGAAGAGACCCAGTACTTC. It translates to CASSDGTEETQYF.

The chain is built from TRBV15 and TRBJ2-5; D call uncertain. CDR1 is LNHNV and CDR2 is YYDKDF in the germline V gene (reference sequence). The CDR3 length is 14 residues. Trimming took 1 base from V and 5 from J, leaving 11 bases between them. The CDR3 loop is CATSRVADMETQYF. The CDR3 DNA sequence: TGTGCCACCAGCAGAGTTGCAGATATGGAGACCCAGTACTTC.

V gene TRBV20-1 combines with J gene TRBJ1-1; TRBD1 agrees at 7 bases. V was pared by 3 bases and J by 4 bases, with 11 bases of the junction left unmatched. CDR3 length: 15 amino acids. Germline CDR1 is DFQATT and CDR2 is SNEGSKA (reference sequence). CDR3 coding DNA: TGCAGTGCTAGGGATCTTCAGACAGGGCTCACTGAAGCTTTCTTT. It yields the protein CSARDLQTGLTEAFF.

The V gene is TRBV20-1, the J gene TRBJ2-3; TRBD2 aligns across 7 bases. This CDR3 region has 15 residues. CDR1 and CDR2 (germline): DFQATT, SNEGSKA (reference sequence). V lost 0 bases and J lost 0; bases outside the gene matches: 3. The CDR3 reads CSAREGGSSTDTQYF. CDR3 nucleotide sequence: TGCAGTGCTAGAGAGGGGGGGTCTAGCACAGATACGCAGTATTTT.

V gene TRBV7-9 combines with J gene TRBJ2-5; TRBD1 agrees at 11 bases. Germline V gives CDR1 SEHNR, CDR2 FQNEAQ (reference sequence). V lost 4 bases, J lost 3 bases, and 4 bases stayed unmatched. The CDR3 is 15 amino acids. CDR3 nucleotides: TGTGCCAGCAGCTCGGGACAGGGGGAGGAAGAGACCCAGTACTTC. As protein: CASSSGQGEEETQYF.

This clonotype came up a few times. CDR3 loop: CASSLKVVGSYTYEQYF. The CDR3 coding sequence is TGTGCCAGCAGTTTGAAGGTTGTGGGGAGTTATACCTACGAGCAGTACTTC. The chain links TRBV28 to TRBJ2-7; D possibly corresponds to TRBD2 (5 bases). V lost 3 bases and J lost 2, with 20 bases in between. CDR1 is MDHEN and CDR2 is SYDVKM in the germline V gene. CDR3 length: 17 amino acids.

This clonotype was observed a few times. This CDR3 is CSASRDQPQHF. The CDR3 coding sequence is TGCAGTGCTTCCAGGGATCAGCCCCAGCATTTT. The J gene is TRBJ1-5, the V gene TRBV20-1; TRBD1 might be the D (5 bases). Germline V gene lookup returns CDR1 DFQATT and CDR2 SNEGSKA (reference sequence). V shed 5 bases and J shed 5 bases, with 7 bases lying between them. The length of the CDR3 is 11 residues.

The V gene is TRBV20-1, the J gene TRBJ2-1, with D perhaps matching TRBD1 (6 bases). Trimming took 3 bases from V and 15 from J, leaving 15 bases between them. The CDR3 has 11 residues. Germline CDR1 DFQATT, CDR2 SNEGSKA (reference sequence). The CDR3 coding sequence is TGCAGTGCTAGGGAACAGGGCCCGGTGTTCTTC. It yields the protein CSAREQGPVFF.

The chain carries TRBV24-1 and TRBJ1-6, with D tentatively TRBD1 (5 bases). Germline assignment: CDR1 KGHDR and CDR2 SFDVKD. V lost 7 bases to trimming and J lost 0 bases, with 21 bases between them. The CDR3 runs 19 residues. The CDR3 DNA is TGTGCCACCAGCCATACTCAGGGAGGGACTAGCTCCTATAATTCACCCCTCCACTTT. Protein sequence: CATSHTQGGTSSYNSPLHF.

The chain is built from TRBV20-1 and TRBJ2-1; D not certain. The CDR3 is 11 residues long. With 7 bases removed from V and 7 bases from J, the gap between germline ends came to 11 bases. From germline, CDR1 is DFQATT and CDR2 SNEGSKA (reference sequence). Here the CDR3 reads CSGRTRNEQFF. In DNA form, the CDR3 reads TGCAGTGGCCGTACAAGGAATGAGCAGTTCTTC.

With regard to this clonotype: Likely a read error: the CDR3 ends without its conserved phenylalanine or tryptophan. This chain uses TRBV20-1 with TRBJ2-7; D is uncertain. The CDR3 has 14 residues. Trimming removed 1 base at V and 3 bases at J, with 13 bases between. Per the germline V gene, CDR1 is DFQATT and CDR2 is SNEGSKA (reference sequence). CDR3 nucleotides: TGCAGTGCTAGAGTGGGCCACCCCCTCTACGAGCAGTACTCC. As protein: CSARVGHPLYEQYS.

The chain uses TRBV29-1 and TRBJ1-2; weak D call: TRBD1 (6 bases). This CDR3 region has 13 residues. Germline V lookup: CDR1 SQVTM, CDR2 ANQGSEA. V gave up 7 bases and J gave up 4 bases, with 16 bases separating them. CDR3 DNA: TGCAGCGCCTACCGGACAGTTGGCTATGGCTACACCTTC. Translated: CSAYRTVGYGYTF. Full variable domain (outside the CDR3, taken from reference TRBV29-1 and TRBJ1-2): SAVISQKPSRDICQRGTSLTIQCQVDSQVTMMFWYRQQPGQSLTLIATANQGSEATYESGFVIDKFPISRPNLTFSTLTVSNMSPEDSSIYLCSAYRTVGYGYTFGSGTRLTVV.

The CDR3 DNA follows: TGTGCCAGTAGTCAGCCCTCCGCCGCAGATACGCAGTATTTT. Protein sequence: CASSQPSAADTQYF. The J gene is TRBJ2-3, the V gene TRBV19; the D is unclear. V lost 5 bases and J lost 4, with 13 bases in between. Germline V gene sequence: CDR1 LNHDA, CDR2 SQIVND (reference sequence). The CDR3 sequence is 14 residues long.

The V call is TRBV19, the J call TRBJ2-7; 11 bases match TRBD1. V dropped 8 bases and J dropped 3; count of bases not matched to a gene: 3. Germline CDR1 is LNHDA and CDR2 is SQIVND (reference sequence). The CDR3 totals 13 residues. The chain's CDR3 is CASSGTGGYEQYF. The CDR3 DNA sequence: TGTGCCAGTTCCGGGACAGGGGGCTACGAGCAGTACTTC.

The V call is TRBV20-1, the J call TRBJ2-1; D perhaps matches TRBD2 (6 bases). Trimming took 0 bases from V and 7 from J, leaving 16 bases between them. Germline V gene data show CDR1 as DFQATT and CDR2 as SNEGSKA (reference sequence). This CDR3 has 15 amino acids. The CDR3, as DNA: TGCAGTGCTAGAGATGTGGGGGAGGATTGGAATGAGCAGTTCTTC. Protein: CSARDVGEDWNEQFF.

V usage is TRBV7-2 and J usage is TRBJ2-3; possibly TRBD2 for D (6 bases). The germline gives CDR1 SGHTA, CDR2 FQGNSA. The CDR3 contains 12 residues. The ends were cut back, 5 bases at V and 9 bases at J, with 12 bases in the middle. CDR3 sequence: CASSRPGETQYF. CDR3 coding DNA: TGTGCCAGCAGCCGCCCGGGAGAGACGCAGTATTTT.

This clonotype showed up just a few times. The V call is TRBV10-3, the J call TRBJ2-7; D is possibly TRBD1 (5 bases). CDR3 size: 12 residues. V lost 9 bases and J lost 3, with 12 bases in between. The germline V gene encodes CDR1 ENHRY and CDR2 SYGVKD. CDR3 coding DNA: TGTGCCATAGGAAGGGGCGACTACGAGCAGTACTTC. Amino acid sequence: CAIGRGDYEQYF.

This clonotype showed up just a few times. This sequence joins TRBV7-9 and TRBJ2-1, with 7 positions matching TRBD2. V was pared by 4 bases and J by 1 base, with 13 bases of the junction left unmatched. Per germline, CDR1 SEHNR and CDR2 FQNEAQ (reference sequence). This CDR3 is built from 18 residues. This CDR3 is CASSSARKGGTSYNEQFF. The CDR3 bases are TGTGCCAGCAGCTCCGCCCGTAAGGGAGGGACTTCCTACAATGAGCAGTTCTTC.

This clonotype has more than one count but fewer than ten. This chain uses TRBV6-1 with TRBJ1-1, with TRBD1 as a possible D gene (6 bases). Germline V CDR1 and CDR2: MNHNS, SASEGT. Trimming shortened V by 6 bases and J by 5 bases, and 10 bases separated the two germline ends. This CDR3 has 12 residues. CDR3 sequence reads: CASRKTGTEAFF. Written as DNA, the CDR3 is TGTGCCAGCAGGAAAACAGGGACTGAAGCTTTCTTT.

This CDR3 is CASSYSWTGTEAFF. DNA for the CDR3: TGTGCCAGCAGTTACTCGTGGACAGGGACTGAAGCTTTCTTT. The chain combines TRBV6-5 with TRBJ1-1; 8 nucleotides match TRBD1. The CDR3 is 14 amino acids. Trimming at V came to 0 bases and at J to 5 bases, leaving 2 bases not matched to a gene. The germline CDR1 and CDR2 sequences are MNHEY and SVGAGI.

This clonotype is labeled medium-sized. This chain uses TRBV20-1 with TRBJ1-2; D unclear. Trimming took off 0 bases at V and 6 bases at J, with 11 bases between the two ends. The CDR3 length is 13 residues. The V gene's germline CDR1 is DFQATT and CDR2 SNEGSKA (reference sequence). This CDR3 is CSAREGARDGYTF. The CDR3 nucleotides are TGCAGTGCTAGAGAAGGAGCGAGGGATGGCTACACCTTC.

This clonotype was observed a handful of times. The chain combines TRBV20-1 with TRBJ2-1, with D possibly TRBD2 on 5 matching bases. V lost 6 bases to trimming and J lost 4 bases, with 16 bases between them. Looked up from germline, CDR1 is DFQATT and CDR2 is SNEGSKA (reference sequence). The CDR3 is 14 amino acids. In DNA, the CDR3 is TGCAGTGCCGAGAGCCCCCTAGCATACAATGAGCAGTTCTTC. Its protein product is CSAESPLAYNEQFF.

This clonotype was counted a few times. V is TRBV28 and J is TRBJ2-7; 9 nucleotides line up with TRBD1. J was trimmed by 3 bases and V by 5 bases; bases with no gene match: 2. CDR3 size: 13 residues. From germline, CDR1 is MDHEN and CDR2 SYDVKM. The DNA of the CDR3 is TGTGCCAGCAGTCCGGACAGGGGCTACGAGCAGTACTTC. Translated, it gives CASSPDRGYEQYF.

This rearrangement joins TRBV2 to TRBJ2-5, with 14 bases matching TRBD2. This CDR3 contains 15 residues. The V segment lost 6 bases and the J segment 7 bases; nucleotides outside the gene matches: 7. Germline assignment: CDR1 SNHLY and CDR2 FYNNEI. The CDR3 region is CASRKGLAGEGTQYF. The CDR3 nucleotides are TGTGCCAGCAGGAAGGGACTAGCGGGAGAGGGGACCCAGTACTTC.

Written as DNA, the CDR3 is TGTGCCAGCAGCTTAGATCATGAGCAGTTCTTC. Translation gives CASSLDHEQFF. The chain is built from TRBV11-3 and TRBJ2-1, with D unclear. The CDR3 totals 11 residues. Looked up from germline, CDR1 is SGHNT and CDR2 is YENEEA. V gave up 0 bases and J gave up 8 bases, with 2 bases separating them.